Below, 8 T cell receptor beta chains from the same sample are listed, as sequenced in a study of T cells after somatic rescue of genetic block. TCRdb's copy holds only in-frame clones and misses some; the assay was immunoSEQ multiplex PCR. The data show some 90,000 clones, with approximately 90% seen just once and around 1.6% held by the top ten. Sequencing was performed on peripheral blood mononuclear cells (PBMCs). These receptors all stem from a woman under 30.

The chain recombines TRBV6-1 with TRBJ1-2; TRBD1 matches 8 bases. The germline V gene has CDR1 MNHNS and CDR2 SASEGT. V dropped 4 bases and J dropped 4; count of bases not matched to a gene: 8. The CDR3 sequence is 15 residues long. Here the CDR3 reads CASSVGTGGSYGYTF. CDR3 sequence (DNA): TGTGCCAGCAGTGTCGGGACAGGAGGCAGCTATGGCTACACCTTC.

The rearrangement joins TRBV6-5 to TRBJ2-5; perhaps TRBD1 as D (6 bases). V gave up 4 bases and J gave up 1 base, with 10 bases separating them. The CDR3 extends over 14 amino acids. Per the germline V gene, CDR1 is MNHEY and CDR2 is SVGAGI. This CDR3 reads CASSSDRPQETQYF. The DNA of the CDR3 is TGTGCCAGCAGTTCCGACAGGCCCCAAGAGACCCAGTACTTC.

V and J are TRBV5-4 and TRBJ1-3; D is unresolved. With 0 bases removed from V and 7 bases from J, the gap between germline ends came to 5 bases. The germline V gene has CDR1 SGHNT and CDR2 YYREEE (reference sequence). The CDR3 extends over 12 amino acids. The CDR3 sequence: CASSLEGNTIYF. The CDR3 nucleotides are TGTGCCAGCAGCTTGGAGGGTAACACCATATATTTT.

This chain connects TRBV6-4 to TRBJ2-3; TRBD1 is a possible D gene (6 bases). Trimming shortened V by 5 bases and J by 2 bases, and 8 bases separated the two germline ends. This CDR3 is built from 13 residues. Germline V gene lookup returns CDR1 MRHNA and CDR2 SNTAGT. Here the CDR3 reads CASSQGPTDTQYF. CDR3 in DNA: TGTGCCAGCAGTCAGGGGCCCACAGATACGCAGTATTTT.

This clone was observed a single time. This chain links TRBV18 with TRBJ1-2; D perhaps matches TRBD1 (5 bases). This CDR3 region has 18 residues. The V end lost 4 bases, the J end lost 4 bases, and 25 bases lay between the germline ends. Germline V CDR1 and CDR2: KGHSH, LQKENI. This CDR3 is CASSLLDHGDGGGYGYTF. CDR3 nucleotide sequence: TGTGCCAGCTCACTCTTGGACCACGGGGACGGGGGTGGCTATGGCTACACCTTC.

This chain links TRBV28 with TRBJ2-7, with 13 bases that match TRBD2. The germline CDR1 and CDR2 sequences are MDHEN and SYDVKM. This CDR3 comprises 16 residues. Losses at the gene ends were 5 bases for V and 4 bases for J; bases not matched to a gene: 8. The CDR3 DNA is TGTGCCAGCAGTGCCTGGACTAGCGGGAGTGCTTACGAGCAGTACTTC. It specifies CASSAWTSGSAYEQYF.

The CDR3 reads CASSILRDREDGELFF. The DNA for the CDR3 is TGTGCCAGTAGTATACTCAGGGACAGGGAGGACGGGGAGCTGTTTTTT. The rearrangement uses TRBV19 and TRBJ2-2; 9 bases are shared with TRBD1. This CDR3 region has 16 residues. The V segment lost 2 bases and the J segment 7 bases; nucleotides outside the gene matches: 8. Germline loops: CDR1 LNHDA, CDR2 SQIVND (reference sequence).

The gene calls are TRBV7-9 and TRBJ2-2; 8 nucleotides line up with TRBD2. CDR3 length equals 16 residues. The junction had 8 bases not matched to a gene; V was cut back by 5 bases and J by 3 bases. Germline values: CDR1 SEHNR, CDR2 FQNEAQ (reference sequence). The DNA for the CDR3 is TGTGCCAGCAGCCCCTCGGGAGGGCCGCACACCGGGGAGCTGTTTTTT. This encodes CASSPSGGPHTGELFF.